Listed below are T cell receptor beta chains from one sample, sequenced in a study of blood T cell repertoires in COVID-19. TCRdb keeps only in-frame clones here, not all; method: immunoSEQ multiplex PCR. The sample yields roughly 62,000 clones, 87% seen once. The specimen sequenced was peripheral blood. These receptors were taken from a human donor with acute or convalescent COVID-19. The donor label of this sample is uncertain. Each CDR3 is given with its conserved first and last residue. Fields, in order: D gene, V gene, J gene, clone size, CDR3 protein, CDR3 DNA. The D gene is left open where the match is weak. Clone size is given for some rows only: seen once, a few or many times, or a class if the clone is expanded.

d_call: TRBD2; v_call: TRBV5-1; j_call: TRBJ2-2; clone_size: NA; cdr3_aa: CASSPLDAGGPRTNTGELFF; cdr3_nt: TGCGCCAGCAGCCCCCTCGATGCGGGGGGGCCCAGAACGAACACCGGGGAGCTGTTTTTT
d_call: TRBD1; v_call: TRBV7-3; j_call: TRBJ2-7; clone_size: NA; cdr3_aa: CASSLGTGYYEQYF; cdr3_nt: TGTGCCAGCAGCCTTGGGACAGGATACTACGAGCAGTACTTC
d_call: NA; v_call: TRBV12-3/TRBV12-4; j_call: TRBJ1-1; clone_size: NA; cdr3_aa: CASNRDSGGSAFF; cdr3_nt: TGTGCCAGCAACCGAGACAGCGGGGGGTCGGCTTTCTTT
d_call: TRBD2; v_call: TRBV7-7; j_call: TRBJ2-5; clone_size: NA; cdr3_aa: CASSLDPGLAAQYF; cdr3_nt: TGTGCTAGCAGCTTAGACCCGGGACTAGCGGCCCAGTACTTC
d_call: TRBD1; v_call: TRBV25-1; j_call: TRBJ2-3; clone_size: NA; cdr3_aa: CASSGRTGSSDTQYF; cdr3_nt: TGTGCCAGCAGTGGCCGGACAGGGTCATCCGATACGCAGTATTTT
d_call: TRBD1; v_call: TRBV7-9; j_call: TRBJ1-5; clone_size: NA; cdr3_aa: CASSLAGVQGNQPQHF; cdr3_nt: TGTGCCAGCAGCTTAGCGGGAGTACAGGGGAATCAGCCCCAGCATTTT
d_call: TRBD1; v_call: TRBV19; j_call: TRBJ2-3; clone_size: NA; cdr3_aa: CASNRQGHTDTQYF; cdr3_nt: TGTGCCAGTAACAGACAGGGTCACACAGATACGCAGTATTTT
d_call: NA; v_call: TRBV4-1; j_call: TRBJ2-5; clone_size: NA; cdr3_aa: CASSQKDPGSVETQYF; cdr3_nt: TGCGCCAGCAGCCAAAAGGACCCGGGGAGTGTAGAGACCCAGTACTTC
d_call: NA; v_call: TRBV4-1; j_call: TRBJ2-3; clone_size: NA; cdr3_aa: CASSQGLNTDTQYF; cdr3_nt: TGCGCCAGCAGCCAAGGGCTCAACACAGATACGCAGTATTTT
d_call: TRBD1; v_call: TRBV5-8; j_call: TRBJ2-5; clone_size: NA; cdr3_aa: CASSFRTGGQTQYF; cdr3_nt: TGTGCCAGCAGCTTCCGGACAGGGGGCCAGACCCAGTACTTC
d_call: TRBD2; v_call: TRBV11-2; j_call: TRBJ2-1; clone_size: NA; cdr3_aa: CASSLPRASGNNEQFF; cdr3_nt: TGTGCCAGCAGCCTCCCTCGGGCTAGCGGGAATAATGAGCAGTTCTTC
d_call: NA; v_call: TRBV2; j_call: TRBJ2-6; clone_size: NA; cdr3_aa: CASTVESGANVLTF; cdr3_nt: TGTGCCAGCACAGTCGAATCTGGGGCCAACGTCCTGACTTTC
d_call: NA; v_call: TRBV19; j_call: TRBJ2-7; clone_size: NA; cdr3_aa: CASSMLTGLTYEQYF; cdr3_nt: TGTGCCAGTAGTATGTTAACAGGGCTTACCTACGAGCAGTACTTC
d_call: NA; v_call: TRBV11-2; j_call: TRBJ2-1; clone_size: NA; cdr3_aa: CASSSQYGEQFF; cdr3_nt: TGTGCCAGCAGCTCGCAATACGGTGAGCAGTTCTTC
d_call: TRBD1; v_call: TRBV18; j_call: TRBJ1-1; clone_size: once; cdr3_aa: CASSPGQLNTEAFF; cdr3_nt: TGTGCCAGCTCACCGGGACAGCTGAACACTGAAGCTTTCTTT
d_call: TRBD2; v_call: TRBV4-3; j_call: TRBJ2-2; clone_size: NA; cdr3_aa: CASSQDLAGWNTGELFF; cdr3_nt: TGCGCCAGCAGCCAAGATCTAGCGGGGTGGAACACCGGGGAGCTGTTTTTT
d_call: TRBD1; v_call: TRBV5-8; j_call: TRBJ2-3; clone_size: NA; cdr3_aa: CASSLAGQGRDTQYF; cdr3_nt: TGTGCCAGCAGCTTAGCGGGACAGGGGAGAGATACGCAGTATTTT
d_call: TRBD1; v_call: TRBV19; j_call: TRBJ2-4; clone_size: once; cdr3_aa: CASRTGRENIQYF; cdr3_nt: TGTGCCAGTAGGACAGGGCGGGAAAACATTCAGTACTTC
d_call: NA; v_call: TRBV2; j_call: TRBJ1-5; clone_size: NA; cdr3_aa: CASSDEGDGNQPQHF; cdr3_nt: TGTGCCAGCAGTGACGAGGGGGATGGCAATCAGCCCCAGCATTTT
d_call: TRBD2; v_call: TRBV4-2; j_call: TRBJ2-3; clone_size: NA; cdr3_aa: CASSQVLAGAEDTQYF; cdr3_nt: TGTGCCAGCAGCCAAGTACTAGCGGGAGCCGAAGATACGCAGTATTTT
d_call: NA; v_call: TRBV12-3/TRBV12-4; j_call: TRBJ2-3; clone_size: NA; cdr3_aa: CASSLTDLETQYF; cdr3_nt: TGTGCCAGCAGTTTAACCGACTTAGAAACGCAGTATTTT
d_call: TRBD2; v_call: TRBV19; j_call: TRBJ2-5; clone_size: NA; cdr3_aa: CASRGLDGETQYF; cdr3_nt: TGTGCCAGTAGGGGACTAGACGGGGAGACCCAGTACTTC
d_call: TRBD1; v_call: TRBV6-5; j_call: TRBJ1-2; clone_size: NA; cdr3_aa: CASILTGVTNYGYTF; cdr3_nt: TGTGCCAGCATACTCACAGGGGTTACCAACTATGGCTACACCTTC
d_call: NA; v_call: TRBV29-1; j_call: TRBJ1-1; clone_size: NA; cdr3_aa: CSVRGGGAFKPEAFF; cdr3_nt: TGCAGCGTTCGGGGAGGGGGGGCGTTCAAACCTGAAGCTTTCTTT
d_call: TRBD2; v_call: TRBV19; j_call: TRBJ2-4; clone_size: NA; cdr3_aa: CASQPNLVSGAPLAKNIQYF; cdr3_nt: TGTGCCAGCCAACCAAATTTGGTTAGCGGGGCACCCTTGGCCAAAAACATTCAGTACTTC
d_call: NA; v_call: TRBV6-5; j_call: TRBJ2-1; clone_size: NA; cdr3_aa: CASSYPGVYNEQFF; cdr3_nt: TGTGCCAGCAGTTACCCCGGAGTTTACAATGAGCAGTTCTTC
d_call: TRBD1; v_call: TRBV7-9; j_call: TRBJ2-7; clone_size: NA; cdr3_aa: CASSLTGLNEQYF; cdr3_nt: TGTGCCAGCAGCTTGACAGGGCTCAACGAGCAGTACTTC
d_call: NA; v_call: TRBV5-5; j_call: TRBJ1-4; clone_size: once; cdr3_aa: CASSSERTVGNEKLFF; cdr3_nt: TGTGCCAGCAGCTCAGAGAGGACAGTGGGTAATGAAAAACTGTTTTTT
d_call: TRBD2; v_call: TRBV2; j_call: TRBJ2-1; clone_size: few; cdr3_aa: CASSETGTSGNNEQFF; cdr3_nt: TGTGCCAGCAGTGAAACTGGGACTAGCGGCAACAATGAGCAGTTCTTC
d_call: TRBD2; v_call: TRBV11-3; j_call: TRBJ2-1; clone_size: NA; cdr3_aa: CASRPSGSNEQFF; cdr3_nt: TGTGCCAGCAGGCCAAGCGGGAGTAATGAGCAGTTCTTC
d_call: NA; v_call: TRBV12-1; j_call: TRBJ1-4; clone_size: once; cdr3_aa: CASSFPMRDEKLFF; cdr3_nt: TGTGCCAGCAGCTTCCCTATGAGGGATGAAAAACTGTTTTTT
d_call: NA; v_call: TRBV5-4; j_call: TRBJ1-1; clone_size: few; cdr3_aa: CASSLGAGPLQEAFF; cdr3_nt: TGTGCCAGCAGCTTGGGGGCAGGTCCCCTACAAGAAGCTTTCTTT
d_call: TRBD2; v_call: TRBV11-3; j_call: TRBJ2-2; clone_size: many; cdr3_aa: CASSLDGWRGARNTGELFF; cdr3_nt: TGTGCCAGCAGCTTAGACGGGTGGCGGGGGGCCAGGAACACCGGGGAGCTGTTTTTT
d_call: TRBD1; v_call: TRBV18; j_call: TRBJ2-2; clone_size: NA; cdr3_aa: CASSPRDSNTGELFF; cdr3_nt: TGTGCCAGCTCACCAAGGGACAGTAACACCGGGGAGCTGTTTTTT
d_call: TRBD2; v_call: TRBV10-3; j_call: TRBJ2-2; clone_size: NA; cdr3_aa: CAISEFPLAGFDTGELFF; cdr3_nt: TGTGCCATCAGTGAATTCCCCCTAGCGGGTTTTGACACCGGGGAGCTGTTTTTT
d_call: NA; v_call: TRBV18; j_call: TRBJ2-2; clone_size: NA; cdr3_aa: CASSQGQTTGELFF; cdr3_nt: TGTGCCAGCTCTCAGGGCCAGACCACCGGGGAGCTGTTTTTT
d_call: NA; v_call: TRBV7-2; j_call: TRBJ1-6; clone_size: NA; cdr3_aa: CASSFEMRNSPLHF; cdr3_nt: TGTGCCAGCAGTTTCGAGATGAGAAATTCACCCCTCCACTTT
d_call: NA; v_call: TRBV25-1; j_call: TRBJ1-6; clone_size: NA; cdr3_aa: CASSESGEVYNSPLHF; cdr3_nt: TGTGCCAGCAGCGAATCGGGGGAAGTCTATAATTCACCCCTCCACTTT
d_call: NA; v_call: TRBV27; j_call: TRBJ1-4; clone_size: few; cdr3_aa: CASSSAQTTNEKLFF; cdr3_nt: TGTGCCAGCAGTAGTGCGCAAACAACTAATGAAAAACTGTTTTTT
d_call: NA; v_call: TRBV27; j_call: TRBJ2-1; clone_size: NA; cdr3_aa: CASSNYNEQFF; cdr3_nt: TGTGCCAGCTCCAATTACAATGAGCAGTTCTTC
d_call: NA; v_call: TRBV28; j_call: TRBJ2-1; clone_size: NA; cdr3_aa: CASSGNNEQFF; cdr3_nt: TGTGCCAGCAGTGGCAACAATGAGCAGTTCTTC
d_call: TRBD2; v_call: TRBV4-2; j_call: TRBJ2-1; clone_size: once; cdr3_aa: CASSPRTSGAYNEQFF; cdr3_nt: TGTGCCAGCAGCCCCAGGACTAGCGGGGCTTACAATGAGCAGTTCTTC
d_call: TRBD1; v_call: TRBV7-2; j_call: TRBJ2-2; clone_size: NA; cdr3_aa: CASSLTGWGGELFF; cdr3_nt: TGTGCCAGCAGCTTGACAGGGTGGGGCGGGGAGCTGTTTTTT
d_call: NA; v_call: TRBV12-3/TRBV12-4; j_call: TRBJ2-5; clone_size: once; cdr3_aa: CASSRTTEETQYF; cdr3_nt: TGTGCCAGCAGTCGAACCACAGAAGAGACCCAGTACTTC
d_call: NA; v_call: TRBV9; j_call: TRBJ2-1; clone_size: NA; cdr3_aa: CASSVGRQEINNEQFF; cdr3_nt: TGTGCCAGCAGCGTTGGGAGACAGGAGATAAACAATGAGCAGTTCTTC
d_call: TRBD1; v_call: TRBV18; j_call: TRBJ1-6; clone_size: NA; cdr3_aa: CASSPEGGRGSPLHF; cdr3_nt: TGTGCCAGCTCACCAGAAGGGGGCAGGGGATCACCCCTCCACTTT
d_call: NA; v_call: TRBV11-3; j_call: TRBJ2-7; clone_size: NA; cdr3_aa: CASSLGGTPYEQYF; cdr3_nt: TGTGCCAGCAGCTTAGGAGGCACCCCCTACGAGCAGTACTTC
d_call: NA; v_call: TRBV19; j_call: TRBJ2-1; clone_size: NA; cdr3_aa: CASSRSSEGIYNEQFF; cdr3_nt: TGTGCCAGTAGTAGATCTAGCGAGGGGATCTACAATGAGCAGTTCTTC
d_call: TRBD1; v_call: TRBV11-2; j_call: TRBJ2-3; clone_size: NA; cdr3_aa: CASSYGDRGYTDTQYF; cdr3_nt: TGTGCCAGCAGCTATGGGGACAGGGGGTACACAGATACGCAGTATTTT
d_call: NA; v_call: TRBV29-1; j_call: TRBJ2-2; clone_size: NA; cdr3_aa: CSGGQSGELFF; cdr3_nt: TGCAGCGGCGGACAGTCCGGGGAGCTGTTTTTT
d_call: TRBD2; v_call: TRBV28; j_call: TRBJ2-7; clone_size: once; cdr3_aa: CASSLASGSSYEQYF; cdr3_nt: TGTGCCAGCAGTTTAGCTAGCGGGAGTTCCTACGAGCAGTACTTC
d_call: TRBD1; v_call: TRBV11-2; j_call: TRBJ1-1; clone_size: NA; cdr3_aa: CASSKGTGNTEAFF; cdr3_nt: TGTGCCAGCAGTAAAGGGACAGGAAACACTGAAGCTTTCTTT